This T cell receptor beta chain was identified during a study of shared clonotypes between healthy human individuals (dated by TCRdb to the early 2020s). About the study as a whole: A few men and a couple of women, aged 18 to 49 years, made up the cohort. Blood TCR repertoires of about five healthy adults were deeply sequenced to estimate repertoire size and the extent of clonotype sharing between individuals. Libraries were prepared and TCR repertoires were sequenced by different laboratories using diverse techniques, in order to increase sequencing depth and limit assay-specific biases. Per donor, leukapheresis produced somewhere between about 0.94 and 8.9 billion PBMCs. The research as a whole found: Sampling was restricted to blood, and TCR repertoires in tissue are likely to differ from TCR repertoires in blood. Pairwise subsampling indicated that sequencing depth was expected to affect the degree of clonotype sharing among donors. Because the study included a small number of donors, the genetic and exposure-history diversity represented was limited.

The donors were healthy, HIV-negative adults with no recently reported acute infections or vaccinations. All donors were Caucasian adults living in Nashville, Tennessee, USA. For unsorted samples, about 87 million PBMCs were counted, and genomic DNA was extracted using the QIAamp DNA Blood Mini kit. Blood was collected by leukapheresis, and PBMCs were isolated by Ficoll-Histopaque density gradient centrifugation and then cryopreserved in liquid nitrogen vapor phase. TCR CDR3 regions were amplified from genomic DNA by multiplex PCR using the deep immunoSEQ assay. Genomic DNA extracted from each cell subset was distributed evenly over all wells of several immunoSEQ 96-well plates, and each plate served as one replicate. Each replicate PCR for unsorted PBMC received roughly 300 ng genomic DNA, equal to approximately 30,000 T cell genomes. Unsorted PBMC genomic DNA was sequenced across ten immunoSEQ deep assay plates. Purified libraries were quantified with a Qubit 3.0 fluorometer, sized on a Bioanalyzer 2100, and re-quantified with the KAPA Library Quantification kit. A separate single-read 150-cycle Illumina NextSeq 550 flow cell was used to sequence each immunoSEQ 96-well plate. The original methods were these. Because the immunoSEQ output held only junctional sequences and lacked quality scores, the filtering could not match the filtering applied to full-length reads. Sequences were annotated with PyIR, a Python wrapper for IgBLAST v1.9, using IMGT germline references to assign V/J genes and CDR3. Reads were filtered out if the reads had weak V/J assignments (E-value above 1e-6), no CDR3, stop codons, out-of-frame junctions, or ambiguous translated residues. A V3J clonotype was defined by an identical inferred V gene, J gene, and CDR3 amino acid sequence. The percentage overlap between two repertoires was calculated by dividing the number of shared unique clonotypes by the size of the smaller repertoire. RTK rarefaction, the Chao1 estimator, and Recon v2.1 estimates of unobserved clonotypes were used to assess repertoire richness. What TCRdb holds here is the immuneACCESS table cut down to in-frame rearrangements. Part of the clones is not present; checked against another copy, under half of the missing clones reflect an unresolved V gene, and the others are unexplained. That table is the source of V, J and clone size, and D and trimming were worked out from the DNA. Counted in this sample were fewer than 600,000 clones; around three quarters of them appeared once. The top ten constitute around 13% of the sample.

This clone was seen more than once but under ten times. Its antigen has not been determined. Base qualities are not at hand, and no much larger clone is one base apart. Other DNA sequences in the same sample also yield this CDR3. This receptor was obtained from a woman in her forties in good health. Some clones in this sample may be carry-over from other donors' samples. Sequencing used PBMCs.

The base sequence is TGTGCCTATAGAGAGAACACTGAAGCTTTCTTT. It specifies CAYRENTEAFF. The chain couples TRBV30 to TRBJ1-1; no D gene can be assigned with confidence. From the cysteine up to the phenylalanine, the CDR3 has a length of 11 residues. Only the CDR3 DNA stays, 33 bases, in frame from base 1. CDR1 GTSNPN and CDR2 SVGIG are derived from the germline V gene (reference sequence). Trimming removed 7 bases from V and 1 base from J, leaving 7 bases between the germline ends. Here the CDR3 is joined to the reference TRBV30 and TRBJ1-1 genes, and the full variable domain is: SQTIHQWPATLVQPVGSPLSLECTVEGTSNPNLYWYRQAAGRGLQLLFYSVGIGQISSEVPQNLSASRPQDRQFILSSKKLLLSDSGFYLCAYRENTEAFFGQGTRLTVV.